This TCR beta chain was found in a study of blood T cell repertoires in COVID-19. TCRdb keeps only in-frame clones here, not all; method: immunoSEQ multiplex PCR. This sample has 120,000 to 150,000 clones; around 81% occur once, and the top ten carry 5%. Germline CDR1 is MDHEN and CDR2 is SYDVKM. The CDR3 is 15 residues long. Trimming removed 6 bases from V and 2 bases from J; junction bases left unmatched: 9. The sample consisted of peripheral blood. The clonotype was recovered from a woman in her 50s with acute or convalescent COVID-19. V gene TRBV28 combines with J gene TRBJ1-2, with TRBD1 identical over 7 bases. The CDR3 reads CASSPPDRVNYGYTF. For the CDR3, the DNA is TGTGCCAGCAGCCCCCCCGACAGGGTAAACTATGGCTACACCTTC.